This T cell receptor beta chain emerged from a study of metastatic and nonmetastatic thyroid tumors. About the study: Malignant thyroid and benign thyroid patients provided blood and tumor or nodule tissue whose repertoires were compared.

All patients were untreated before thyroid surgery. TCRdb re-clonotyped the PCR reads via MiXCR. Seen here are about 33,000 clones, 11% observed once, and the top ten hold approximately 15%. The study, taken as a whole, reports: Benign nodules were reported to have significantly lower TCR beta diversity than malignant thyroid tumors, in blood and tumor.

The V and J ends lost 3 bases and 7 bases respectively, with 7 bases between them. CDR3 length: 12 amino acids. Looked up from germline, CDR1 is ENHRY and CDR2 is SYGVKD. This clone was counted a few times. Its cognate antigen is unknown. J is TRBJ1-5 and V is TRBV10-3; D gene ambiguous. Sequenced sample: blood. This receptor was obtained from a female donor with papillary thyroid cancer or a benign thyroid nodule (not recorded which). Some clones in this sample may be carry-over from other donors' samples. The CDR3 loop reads CAISEGDQPQHF. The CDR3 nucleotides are TGTGCCATCAGTGAAGGAGACCAGCCCCAGCATTTT.